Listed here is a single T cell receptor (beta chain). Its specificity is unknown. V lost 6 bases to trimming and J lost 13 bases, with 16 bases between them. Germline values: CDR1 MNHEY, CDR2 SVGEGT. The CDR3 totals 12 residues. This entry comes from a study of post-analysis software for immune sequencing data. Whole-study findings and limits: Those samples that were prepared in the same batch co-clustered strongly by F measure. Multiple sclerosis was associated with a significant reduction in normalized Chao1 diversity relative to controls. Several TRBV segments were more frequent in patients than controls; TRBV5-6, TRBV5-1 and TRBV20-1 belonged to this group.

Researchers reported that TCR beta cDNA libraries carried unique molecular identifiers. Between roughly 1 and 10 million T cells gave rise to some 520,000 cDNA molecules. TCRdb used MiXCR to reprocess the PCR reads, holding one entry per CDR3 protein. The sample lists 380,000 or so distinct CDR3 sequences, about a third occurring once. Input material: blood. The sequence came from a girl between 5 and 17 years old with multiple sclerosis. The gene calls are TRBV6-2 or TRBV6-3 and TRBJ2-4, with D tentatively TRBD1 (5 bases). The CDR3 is CASSLGGAEQYF. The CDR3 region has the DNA TGTGCCAGCAGCCTCGGTGGGGCAGAGCAGTACTTC.